The present T cell receptor (beta chain) was sequenced within a study of shared clonotypes between healthy human individuals. Germline V gives CDR1 MGHRA, CDR2 YSYEKL. The V end lost 3 bases, the J end lost 2 bases, and 14 bases lay between the germline ends. There are 15 residues in the CDR3. Sequencing used immunoSEQ multiplex PCR; TCRdb keeps in-frame clones, though not all of them. The profile shows approximately 1,000,000 clones, approximately 80% of them singletons. The sequenced material came from memory CD4+ T cells from PBMCs. Subset specified: CD45RA-negative fraction. The TCR comes from a young man in good health. Some clones in this sample may be carry-over from other donors' samples. The V and J genes are TRBV4-1 and TRBJ2-7, with D possibly being TRBD2 (5 bases). CDR3 sequence: CASSQGIALPYEQYF. The DNA of the CDR3 is TGCGCCAGCAGCCAGGGGATAGCGCTCCCCTACGAGCAGTACTTC.